The TCR beta chain under discussion was sequenced for a study of blood T cells in healthy people across ages. Peripheral blood samples of around 9.5 milliliters were drawn from each donor. Trimming took off 4 bases at V and 3 bases at J, with 14 bases between the two ends. Germline CDR1 reads SGHRS; CDR2 reads YFSETQ. CDR3 length: 14 amino acids. Together with a sample-barcoded 5' primer, a J-beta primer mix was included in a second PCR lasting about 6 to 12 cycles. Each cDNA molecule was tagged by a template-switch adaptor with 12 random nucleotides. TCRdb reprocessed the 5' RACE reads with MiXCR, giving one entry per CDR3 protein. The repertoire has 800,000 to 1,000,000 distinct CDR3 sequences, roughly 43% of them found once; the top ten carry 13%.

This sequence originates from a man aged 25-40 years in good health. The chain has TRBV5-1 and TRBJ2-7; D is perhaps TRBD1 (5 bases). Sequencing was carried out using blood. CDR3 DNA sequence: TGCGCCAGCAGCCCCGCTTCAGGGCGCTACGAGCAGTACTTC. This encodes CASSPASGRYEQYF.